This TCR beta chain was recovered during a study of T cell repertoires in cytomegalovirus infection. The ends were cut back, 0 bases at V and 7 bases at J, with 7 bases in the middle. From germline, CDR1 is LGHDT and CDR2 YNNKEL (reference sequence). CDR3 length: 13 residues. TCRdb passed the reads through MiXCR, listing each CDR3 protein once. The data show almost 500,000 distinct CDR3 sequences, with about 11% seen just once and roughly 10% held by the top ten. The sample was PBMCs. This TCR derives from a human donor in good health (CMV status not recorded). Some clones in this sample may be carry-over from other donors' samples. J is TRBJ1-3 and V is TRBV3-1; D remains unclear. The CDR3 is CASSQDHRNTIYF. The CDR3 DNA sequence: TGTGCCAGCAGCCAAGATCACCGCAACACCATATATTTT. The whole variable domain, remainder taken from reference TRBV3-1 and TRBJ1-3, is DTAVSQTPKYLVTQMGNDKSIKCEQNLGHDTMYWYKQDSKKFLKIMFSYNNKELIINETVPNRFSPKSPDKAHLNLHINSLELGDSAVYFCASSQDHRNTIYFGEGSWLTVV.